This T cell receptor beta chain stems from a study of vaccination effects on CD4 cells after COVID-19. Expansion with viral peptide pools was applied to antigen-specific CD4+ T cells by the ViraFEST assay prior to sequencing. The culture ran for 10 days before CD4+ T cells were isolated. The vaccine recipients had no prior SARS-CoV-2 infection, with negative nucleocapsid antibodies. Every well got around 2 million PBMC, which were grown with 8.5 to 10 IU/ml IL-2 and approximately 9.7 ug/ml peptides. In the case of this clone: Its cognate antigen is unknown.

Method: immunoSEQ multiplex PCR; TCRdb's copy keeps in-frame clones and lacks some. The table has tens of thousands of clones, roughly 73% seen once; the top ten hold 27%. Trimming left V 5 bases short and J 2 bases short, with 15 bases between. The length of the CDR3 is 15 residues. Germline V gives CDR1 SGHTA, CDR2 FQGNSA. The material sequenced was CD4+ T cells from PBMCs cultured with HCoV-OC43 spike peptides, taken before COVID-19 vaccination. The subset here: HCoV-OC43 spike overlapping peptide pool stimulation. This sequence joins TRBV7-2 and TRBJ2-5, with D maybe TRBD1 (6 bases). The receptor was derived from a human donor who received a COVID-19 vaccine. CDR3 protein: CASSPMRTVQETQYF. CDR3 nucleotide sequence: TGTGCCAGCAGCCCGATGCGGACAGTACAAGAGACCCAGTACTTC.